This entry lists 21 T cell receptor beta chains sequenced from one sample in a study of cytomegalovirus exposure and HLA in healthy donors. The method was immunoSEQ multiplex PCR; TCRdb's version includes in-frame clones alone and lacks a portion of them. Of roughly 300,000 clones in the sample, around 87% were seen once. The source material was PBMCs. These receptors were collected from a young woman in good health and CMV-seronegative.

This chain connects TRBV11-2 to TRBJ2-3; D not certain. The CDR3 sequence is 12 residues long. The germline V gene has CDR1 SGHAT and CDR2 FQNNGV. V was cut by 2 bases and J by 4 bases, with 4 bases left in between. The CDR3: CASSLRADTQYF. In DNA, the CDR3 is TGTGCCAGCAGCTTACGGGCAGATACGCAGTATTTT.

CDR3 in DNA: TGTGCCAGCAGTACTGAGGTGGATACGCAGTATTTT. Its protein product is CASSTEVDTQYF. The J gene is TRBJ2-3, the V gene TRBV25-1; D not certain. The CDR3 contains 12 residues. Trimming stripped 5 bases from V and 6 bases from J, with 9 bases between. CDR1 and CDR2 from the germline V gene are MGHDK and SYGVNS.

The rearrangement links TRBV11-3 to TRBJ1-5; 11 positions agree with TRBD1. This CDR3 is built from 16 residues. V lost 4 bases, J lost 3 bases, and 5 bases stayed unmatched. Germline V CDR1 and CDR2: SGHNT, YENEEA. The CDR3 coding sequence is TGTGCCAGCAGCTCCGGGACAGGGGGAATCAATCAGCCCCAGCATTTT. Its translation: CASSSGTGGINQPQHF.

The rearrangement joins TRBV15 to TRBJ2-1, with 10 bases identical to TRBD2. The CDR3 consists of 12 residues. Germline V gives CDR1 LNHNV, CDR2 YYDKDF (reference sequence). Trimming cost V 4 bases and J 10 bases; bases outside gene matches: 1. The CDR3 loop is CATSTTSGEQFF. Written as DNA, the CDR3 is TGTGCCACCAGCACGACTAGCGGGGAGCAGTTCTTC.

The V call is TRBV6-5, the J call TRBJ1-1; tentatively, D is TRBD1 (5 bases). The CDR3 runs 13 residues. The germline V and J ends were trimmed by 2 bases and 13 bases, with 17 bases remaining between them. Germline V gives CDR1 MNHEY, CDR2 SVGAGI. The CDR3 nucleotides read TGTGCCAGCAGTTACCGGGACGTCGGGGGGAGTTTCTTT. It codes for CASSYRDVGGSFF.

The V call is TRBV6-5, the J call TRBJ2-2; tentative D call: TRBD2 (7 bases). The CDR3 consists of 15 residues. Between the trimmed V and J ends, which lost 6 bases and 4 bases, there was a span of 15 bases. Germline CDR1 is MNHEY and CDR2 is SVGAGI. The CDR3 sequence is CASRGGGAGTGELFF. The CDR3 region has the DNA TGTGCCAGCAGGGGCGGGGGCGCAGGCACCGGGGAGCTGTTTTTT.

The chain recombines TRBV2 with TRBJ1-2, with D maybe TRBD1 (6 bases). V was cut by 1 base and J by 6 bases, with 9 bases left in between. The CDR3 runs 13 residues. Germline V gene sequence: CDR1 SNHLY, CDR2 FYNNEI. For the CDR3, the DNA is TGTGCCAGCAGTGAAGGCAGGGGAGATGGCTACACCTTC. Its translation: CASSEGRGDGYTF.

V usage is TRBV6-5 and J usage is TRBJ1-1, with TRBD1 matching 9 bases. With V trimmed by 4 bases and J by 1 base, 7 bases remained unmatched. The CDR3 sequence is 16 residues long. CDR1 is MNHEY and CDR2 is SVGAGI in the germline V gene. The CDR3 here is CASSSRAGQGNTEAFF. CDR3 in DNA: TGTGCCAGCAGTTCTCGTGCGGGACAGGGGAACACTGAAGCTTTCTTT.

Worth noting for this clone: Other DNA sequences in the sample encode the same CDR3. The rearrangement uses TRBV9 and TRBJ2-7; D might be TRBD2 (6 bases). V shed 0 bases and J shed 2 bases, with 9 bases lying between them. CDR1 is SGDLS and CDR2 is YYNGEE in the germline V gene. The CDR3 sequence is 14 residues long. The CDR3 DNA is TGTGCCAGCAGCGTAGGGGGAGGCCCCTACGAGCAGTACTTC. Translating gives CASSVGGGPYEQYF. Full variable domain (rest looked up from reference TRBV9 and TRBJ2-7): DSGVTQTPKHLITATGQRVTLRCSPRSGDLSVYWYQQSLDQGLQFLIQYYNGEERAKGNILERFSAQQFPDLHSELNLSSLELGDSALYFCASSVGGGPYEQYFGPGTRLTVT.

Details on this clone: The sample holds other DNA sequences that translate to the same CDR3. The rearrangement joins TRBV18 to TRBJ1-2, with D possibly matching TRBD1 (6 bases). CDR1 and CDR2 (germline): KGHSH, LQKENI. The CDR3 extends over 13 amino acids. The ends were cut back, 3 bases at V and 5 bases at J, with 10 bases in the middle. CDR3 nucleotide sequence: TGTGCCAGCTCACCGGACAGAGCATATGGCTACACCTTC. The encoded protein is CASSPDRAYGYTF.

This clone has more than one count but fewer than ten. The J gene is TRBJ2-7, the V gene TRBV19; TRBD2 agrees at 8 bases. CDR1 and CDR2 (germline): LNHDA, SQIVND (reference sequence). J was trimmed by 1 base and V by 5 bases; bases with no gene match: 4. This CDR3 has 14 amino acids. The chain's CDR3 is CASSPGRGSYEQYF. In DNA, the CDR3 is TGTGCCAGTAGTCCCGGGAGGGGTTCCTACGAGCAGTACTTC.

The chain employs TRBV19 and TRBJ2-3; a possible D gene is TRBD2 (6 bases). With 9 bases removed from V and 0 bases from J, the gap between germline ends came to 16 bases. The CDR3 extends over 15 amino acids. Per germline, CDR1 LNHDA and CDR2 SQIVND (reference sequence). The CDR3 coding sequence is TGTGCCAGGGGGATTGGGACTCCGAGCACAGATACGCAGTATTTT. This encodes CARGIGTPSTDTQYF.

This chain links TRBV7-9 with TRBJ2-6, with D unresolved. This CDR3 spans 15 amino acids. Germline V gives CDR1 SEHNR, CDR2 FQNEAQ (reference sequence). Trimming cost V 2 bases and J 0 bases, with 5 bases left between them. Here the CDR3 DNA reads TGTGCCAGCAGCTTAACTGGCTCTGGGGCCAACGTCCTGACTTTC. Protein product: CASSLTGSGANVLTF.

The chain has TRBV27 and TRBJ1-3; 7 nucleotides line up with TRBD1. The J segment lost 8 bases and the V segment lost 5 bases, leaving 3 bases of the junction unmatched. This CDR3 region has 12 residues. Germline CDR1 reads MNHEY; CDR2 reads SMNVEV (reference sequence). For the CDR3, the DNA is TGTGCCAGCAGTGATGGACAGGACACCATATATTTT. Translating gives CASSDGQDTIYF.

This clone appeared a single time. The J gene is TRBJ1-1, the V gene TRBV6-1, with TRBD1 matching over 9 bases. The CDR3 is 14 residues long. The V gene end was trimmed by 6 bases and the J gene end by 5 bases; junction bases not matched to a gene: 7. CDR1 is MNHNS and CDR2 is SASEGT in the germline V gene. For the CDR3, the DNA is TGTGCCAGCAGATCACAGGGGGCGGGTACTGAAGCTTTCTTT. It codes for CASRSQGAGTEAFF.

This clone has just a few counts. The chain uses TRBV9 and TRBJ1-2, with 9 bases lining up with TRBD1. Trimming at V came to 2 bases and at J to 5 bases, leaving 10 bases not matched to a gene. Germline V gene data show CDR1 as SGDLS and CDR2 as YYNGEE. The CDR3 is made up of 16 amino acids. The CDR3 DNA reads TGTGCCAGCAGCGTCCACCTCGGACAGGGGCTTTATGGCTACACCTTC. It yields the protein CASSVHLGQGLYGYTF.

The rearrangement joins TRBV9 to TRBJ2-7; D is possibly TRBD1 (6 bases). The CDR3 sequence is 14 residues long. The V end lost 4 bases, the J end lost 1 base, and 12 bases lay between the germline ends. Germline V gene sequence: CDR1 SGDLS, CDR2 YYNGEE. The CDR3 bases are TGTGCCAGCAGCAGCGGACAGAGTTCCTACGAGCAGTACTTC. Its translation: CASSSGQSSYEQYF.

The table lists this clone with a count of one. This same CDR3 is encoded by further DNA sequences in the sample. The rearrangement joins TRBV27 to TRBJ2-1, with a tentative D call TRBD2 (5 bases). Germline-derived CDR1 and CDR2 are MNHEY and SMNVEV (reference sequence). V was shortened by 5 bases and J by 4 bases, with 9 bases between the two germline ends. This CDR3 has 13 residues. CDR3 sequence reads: CASSRAGYNEQFF. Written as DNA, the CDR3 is TGTGCCAGCAGTCGGGCGGGTTACAATGAGCAGTTCTTC.

This CDR3 reads CASSVAGFSSPLHF. As DNA, the CDR3 is TGTGCCAGCAGCGTTGCAGGGTTTAGTTCACCCCTCCACTTT. The rearrangement joins TRBV7-9 to TRBJ1-6; possibly TRBD1 for D (5 bases). Germline CDR1 is SEHNR and CDR2 is FQNEAQ (reference sequence). V was trimmed by 5 bases and J by 9 bases, leaving 14 bases between them. This CDR3 has 14 residues.

The CDR3 is CASSMGGYGYTF. The CDR3 DNA reads TGTGCCAGTAGTATGGGGGGCTATGGCTACACCTTC. The rearrangement uses TRBV19 and TRBJ1-2; D possibly corresponds to TRBD1 (5 bases). The V and J ends lost 3 bases and 4 bases respectively, with 6 bases between them. Germline lookup yields CDR1 LNHDA and CDR2 SQIVND (reference sequence). There are 12 residues in the CDR3.

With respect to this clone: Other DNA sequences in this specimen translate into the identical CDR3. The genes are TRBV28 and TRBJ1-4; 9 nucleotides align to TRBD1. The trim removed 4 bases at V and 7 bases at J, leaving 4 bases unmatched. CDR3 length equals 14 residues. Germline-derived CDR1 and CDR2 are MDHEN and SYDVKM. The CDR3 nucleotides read TGTGCCAGCAGTTCACAGGGGGCGCGTGAAAAACTGTTTTTT. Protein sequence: CASSSQGAREKLFF.